These 23 T cell receptor beta chains share one sample of origin, sequenced in a study of blood T cell repertoires in COVID-19. Profiling relied on immunoSEQ multiplex PCR, and the TCRdb table lists in-frame clones only, not all of them. Among hundreds of thousands of clones, 75% to 90% were seen once, and the ten largest hold 1%. Sequencing input: PBMCs or T cells enriched from blood (not recorded which). All receptors come from a man younger than 30 who had recovered from COVID-19.

The V call is TRBV4-1, the J call TRBJ1-5, with D possibly TRBD1 on 5 matching bases. The germline gives CDR1 MGHRA, CDR2 YSYEKL. V was pared by 2 bases and J by 4 bases, with 9 bases between. The CDR3 is 14 residues long. The CDR3 is CASSQRQSNQPQHF. The CDR3 DNA reads TGCGCCAGCAGCCAAAGACAGTCAAATCAGCCCCAGCATTTT.

The chain links TRBV6-2 or TRBV6-3 to TRBJ1-2; 9 positions match TRBD1. From germline, CDR1 is MNHEY and CDR2 SVGEGT. The CDR3 extends over 18 amino acids. The junction had 17 bases not matched to a gene; V was cut back by 5 bases and J by 4 bases. The CDR3 DNA is TGTGCCAGCAGTGCGGGCGGGGACAGGGAAGGAAGGTCCTATGGCTACACCTTC. This translates into CASSAGGDREGRSYGYTF.

This sequence joins TRBV5-6 and TRBJ2-1, with 9 bases identical to TRBD2. Per the germline V gene, CDR1 is SGHDT and CDR2 is YYEEEE. This CDR3 spans 16 amino acids. With V trimmed by 2 bases and J by 6 bases, 9 bases remained unmatched. CDR3 amino acids: CASSFYSGRGFNEQFF. The DNA for the CDR3 is TGTGCCAGCAGCTTCTATAGCGGGAGAGGGTTCAATGAGCAGTTCTTC. Combining the CDR3 with reference TRBV5-6 and TRBJ2-1 gives the whole variable domain DAGVTQSPTHLIKTRGQQVTLRCSPKSGHDTVSWYQQALGQGPQFIFQYYEEEERQRGNFPDRFSGHQFPNYSSELNVNALLLGDSALYLCASSFYSGRGFNEQFFGPGTRLTVL.

This chain uses TRBV5-1 with TRBJ2-1, with 10 bases lining up with TRBD2. This CDR3 spans 16 amino acids. Germline trimming cut 4 bases from V and 5 bases from J; bases unmatched to any gene: 9. Germline V gene sequence: CDR1 SGHRS, CDR2 YFSETQ. CDR3 in amino acids: CASSVPGTSVHNEQFF. CDR3 sequence (DNA): TGCGCCAGCAGCGTCCCCGGGACTAGCGTACACAATGAGCAGTTCTTC.

This sequence joins TRBV19 and TRBJ2-5; the match to TRBD1 covers 7 bases. V lost 4 bases to trimming and J lost 5 bases; unmatched junction nucleotides: 4. Germline assignment: CDR1 LNHDA and CDR2 SQIVND (reference sequence). The CDR3 runs to 13 residues. The CDR3 loop reads CASSTYRGETQYF. CDR3 bases: TGTGCCAGTAGTACCTACAGGGGTGAGACCCAGTACTTC.

The V and J genes are TRBV2 and TRBJ2-5; 8 bases map to TRBD2. V gave up 4 bases and J gave up 2 bases; unmatched junction bases: 9. Germline V gives CDR1 SNHLY, CDR2 FYNNEI. CDR3 size: 16 residues. The CDR3 spells CASSGGGTRLQETQYF. CDR3 nucleotide sequence: TGTGCCAGCAGTGGGGGCGGGACTAGACTTCAAGAGACCCAGTACTTC.

The chain carries TRBV7-9 and TRBJ2-2; D remains unclear. V shed 4 bases and J shed 2 bases, with 8 bases lying between them. Germline V lookup: CDR1 SEHNR, CDR2 FQNEAQ (reference sequence). This CDR3 is 14 amino acids long. DNA of the CDR3: TGTGCCAGCAGCTCCCGACAAAACACCGGGGAGCTGTTTTTT. Residues: CASSSRQNTGELFF.

A single count supports this clone. The genes are TRBV5-1 and TRBJ1-6, with D perhaps matching TRBD1 (6 bases). Germline V CDR1 and CDR2: SGHRS, YFSETQ. V shed 5 bases and J shed 8 bases, with 14 bases lying between them. The CDR3 extends over 14 amino acids. The CDR3 loop is CASRLTGDDSPLHF. The CDR3, as DNA: TGCGCCAGCAGGCTGACAGGTGATGATTCACCCCTCCACTTT.

In DNA, the CDR3 is TGTGCCACCGGGACAGGCAATCAGCCCCAGCATTTT. This translates into CATGTGNQPQHF. V gene TRBV24-1 combines with J gene TRBJ1-5, with TRBD1 matching 7 bases. The CDR3 has 12 amino acids. V trimming: 9 bases; J trimming: 2 bases; junction bases outside the gene matches: 0. Germline lookup yields CDR1 KGHDR and CDR2 SFDVKD.

This rearrangement joins TRBV5-8 to TRBJ2-7; a possible D gene is TRBD1 (5 bases). The CDR3 sequence is 13 residues long. Trimming removed 2 bases from V and 7 bases from J, with 13 bases in between. CDR1 SGHTS and CDR2 YDEGEE come from the germline V gene. DNA of the CDR3: TGTGCCAGCAGCTTACGGACAACCGGGGAGCAGTACTTC. Amino acids: CASSLRTTGEQYF.

This chain connects TRBV4-3 to TRBJ2-1; TRBD1 might be the D (6 bases). V was clipped by 0 bases and J by 6 bases, with 18 bases between them. Looked up from germline, CDR1 is LGHNA and CDR2 is YSLEER. The CDR3 sequence is 17 residues long. The CDR3 sequence is CASSQDGMSGALNEQFF. The CDR3 DNA sequence: TGCGCCAGCAGCCAAGATGGGATGTCAGGGGCTCTCAATGAGCAGTTCTTC.

As for this clone: Distinct nucleotide sequences in the sample also encode this CDR3. J is TRBJ2-1 and V is TRBV24-1, with D possibly being TRBD1 (6 bases). Germline V CDR1 and CDR2: KGHDR, SFDVKD. V was clipped by 3 bases and J by 5 bases, with 10 bases between them. The CDR3 spans 14 residues. CDR3 amino acids: CATSDPGTNNEQFF. CDR3 nucleotides: TGTGCCACCAGTGATCCCGGGACAAACAATGAGCAGTTCTTC.

Only one count was recorded for this clone. The chain links TRBV11-2 to TRBJ1-2, with D possibly matching TRBD1 (6 bases). Trimming shortened V by 5 bases and J by 3 bases, and 10 bases separated the two germline ends. CDR1 and CDR2 from the germline V gene are SGHAT and FQNNGV. The CDR3 is made up of 13 amino acids. Here the CDR3 reads CASSRGQDYGYTF. DNA of the CDR3: TGTGCCAGCAGCAGGGGACAAGACTATGGCTACACCTTC.

The rearrangement joins TRBV10-3 to TRBJ1-1, with 8 bases fitting TRBD1. V shed 5 bases, J shed 6 bases, and the junction held 5 bases outside the gene matches. Germline V lookup: CDR1 ENHRY, CDR2 SYGVKD. There are 13 residues in the CDR3. CDR3 bases: TGTGCCATCAGTCCGGGACAGGTGGCTGAAGCTTTCTTT. Residues: CAISPGQVAEAFF.

The chain joins TRBV13 to TRBJ2-1, with 7 bases aligning to TRBD1. The CDR3 runs 15 residues. Germline V CDR1 and CDR2: PRHDT, FYEKMQ (reference sequence). Trimming at V came to 3 bases and at J to 2 bases, leaving 4 bases not matched to a gene. CDR3 DNA: TGTGCCAGCAGCTTGGGGACAGCAACCTACAATGAGCAGTTCTTC. Amino acids: CASSLGTATYNEQFF.

The J gene is TRBJ2-1, the V gene TRBV11-1, with 7 bases that match TRBD1. The ends lost 0 bases at V and 4 bases at J; junction bases unmatched: 3. The CDR3 length is 15 residues. Germline V gene data show CDR1 as SGHAT and CDR2 as FQDESV (reference sequence). The CDR3 is CASSLAPDRYNEQFF. The DNA of the CDR3 is TGTGCCAGCAGCTTAGCCCCGGACAGGTACAATGAGCAGTTCTTC.

The J gene is TRBJ2-3, the V gene TRBV7-2, with 8 bases lining up with TRBD1. Trimming cost V 2 bases and J 6 bases; bases outside gene matches: 4. The germline V gene has CDR1 SGHTA and CDR2 FQGNSA. This CDR3 comprises 14 residues. The CDR3 region has the DNA TGTGCCAGCAGCTTACAGGGGGCGTTGGATACGCAGTATTTT. Amino acids: CASSLQGALDTQYF.

The chain links TRBV20-1 to TRBJ2-7, with 7 bases aligning to TRBD2. The ends lost 3 bases at V and 0 bases at J; junction bases unmatched: 5. CDR1 and CDR2 (germline): DFQATT, SNEGSKA (reference sequence). The CDR3 totals 14 residues. DNA for the CDR3: TGCAGTGCTAGTTGGGAGGGAGGCTCCTACGAGCAGTACTTC. It codes for CSASWEGGSYEQYF.

About this clone: This CDR3 is also generated by other DNA sequences in the sample. The chain couples TRBV19 to TRBJ2-2; 11 bases are shared with TRBD1. Germline CDR1 is LNHDA and CDR2 is SQIVND (reference sequence). The V gene end was trimmed by 6 bases and the J gene end by 4 bases; junction bases not matched to a gene: 1. This CDR3 contains 14 residues. The CDR3 bases are TGTGCCAGTAGAGGGACAGGGGGCACCGGGGAGCTGTTTTTT. Residues: CASRGTGGTGELFF.

This clone was seen only once. This chain connects TRBV7-9 to TRBJ1-5; D gene unclear. Deletions cut 6 bases from V and 0 bases from J, with 9 bases between. Looked up from germline, CDR1 is SEHNR and CDR2 is FQNEAQ (reference sequence). The CDR3 spans 14 residues. This CDR3 reads CASSPLYSNQPQHF. The CDR3, as DNA: TGTGCCAGCAGTCCGCTCTATAGCAATCAGCCCCAGCATTTT. Complete variable domain (other parts from reference TRBV7-9 and TRBJ1-5): DTGVSQNPRHKITKRGQNVTFRCDPISEHNRLYWYRQTLGQGPEFLTYFQNEAQLEKSRLLSDRFSAERPKGSFSTLEIQRTEQGDSAMYLCASSPLYSNQPQHFGDGTRLSIL.

The rearrangement joins TRBV6-4 to TRBJ2-6; 8 positions match TRBD1. J lost 2 bases, V lost 5 bases, and 5 bases had no gene match. The CDR3 is made up of 16 amino acids. The germline V gene encodes CDR1 MRHNA and CDR2 SNTAGT. CDR3 protein: CASSPQTGAGANVLTF. Written as DNA, the CDR3 is TGTGCCAGCAGTCCCCAGACAGGGGCTGGGGCCAACGTCCTGACTTTC.

About this clone: The junction differs from germline at one of its ends, possibly a read error. V is TRBV6-5 and J is TRBJ1-2, with 10 bases lining up with TRBD1. The CDR3 length is 15 residues. The germline CDR1 and CDR2 sequences are MNHEY and SVGAGI. As DNA, the CDR3 is TGTGCCAGCAGTGACTCGACAGGGGGCGCAAATGGCTACACCTTC. As protein: CASSDSTGGANGYTF.

The V gene is TRBV3-1 (or the pseudogene TRBV3-2), the J gene TRBJ1-5; 7 bases are shared with TRBD1. CDR1 and CDR2 (germline): LGHDT, YNNKEL (reference sequence). Trimming took 2 bases from V and 0 from J; bases not matched to a gene: 10. The CDR3 has 18 residues. CDR3 sequence (DNA): TGTGCCAGCAGCCAATCTAAAGGACAGGCGTATAGCAATCAGCCCCAGCATTTT. Amino acid sequence: CASSQSKGQAYSNQPQHF.